Listed below are T cell receptor beta chains from one sample, sequenced in a study of T cells in Graves' hyperthyroidism and ophthalmopathy. TCRdb recomputed calls from the multiplex PCR reads with MiXCR, one row per CDR3 protein. The sample lists about 700,000 distinct CDR3 sequences, roughly 45% occurring once. Sequences were obtained from peripheral blood or thyroid tissue (not recorded which). The receptors derive from an adult man with Graves' disease, either hyperthyroidism or ophthalmopathy (not recorded which). CDR3s include the opening cysteine and the closing phenylalanine or tryptophan. A D gene is named only where the DNA matches it firmly. Only some rows state a clone size, as once, few, many or a class for expanded clones.

j_call d_call v_call clone_size cdr3_length cdr3_aa cdr3_nt
TRBJ1-5 TRBD1 TRBV9 once 16 CASSDTTGVSNQPQHF TGTGCCAGCAGCGATACGACAGGGGTTAGCAATCAGCCCCAGCATTTT
TRBJ1-4 - TRBV6-5 - 15 CASSYSATVNEKLFF TGTGCCAGCAGTTACTCGGCGACGGTTAATGAAAAACTGTTTTTT
TRBJ2-7 TRBD1 TRBV10-3 - 14 CAISARDRSYEQYF TGTGCCATCAGTGCCCGGGACAGGTCCTACGAGCAGTACTTC
TRBJ2-7 TRBD1 TRBV19 - 14 CASSPQAGGYEQYF TGTGCCAGTAGTCCTCAGGCAGGGGGCTACGAGCAGTACTTC
TRBJ1-5 TRBD1 TRBV25-1 many 15 CASSADREGNQPQHF TGTGCCAGCAGTGCGGACAGGGAGGGGAATCAGCCCCAGCATTTT
TRBJ1-1 - TRBV14 - 13 CASSQDFGGEAFF TGTGCCAGCAGCCAAGATTTCGGAGGTGAAGCTTTCTTT
TRBJ2-5 TRBD1 TRBV29-1 many 15 CSVQRKQGSSETQYF TGCAGCGTCCAACGGAAACAGGGGAGTTCGGAGACCCAGTACTTC
TRBJ2-3 - TRBV7-9 - 14 CASSYRTVTDTQYF TGTGCCAGCAGTTACAGGACAGTAACAGATACGCAGTATTTT
TRBJ1-1 - TRBV6-1 - 12 CASGGSGDIAFF TGTGCCAGCGGCGGGTCGGGGGACATAGCTTTCTTT
TRBJ1-2 - TRBV12-3/TRBV12-4 - 14 CASSLQNWAYGYTF TGTGCCAGCAGTTTACAGAATTGGGCCTATGGCTACACCTTC
TRBJ1-2 TRBD1 TRBV29-1 - 14 CSVSTGGGNYGYTF TGCAGCGTTTCTACAGGGGGCGGGAACTATGGCTACACCTTC
TRBJ1-5 - TRBV7-2 many 16 CASSLLAGHGNQPQHF TGTGCCAGCAGCTTATTGGCAGGGCACGGCAATCAGCCCCAGCATTTT
TRBJ2-2 - TRBV6-1 - 15 CASSEVTPSTGELFF TGTGCCAGCAGTGAAGTAACACCGTCCACCGGGGAGCTGTTTTTT
TRBJ1-1 TRBD1 TRBV7-9 - 14 CASSSPGQGTEAFF TGTGCCAGCAGCTCCCCGGGACAGGGAACTGAAGCTTTCTTT
TRBJ2-7 - TRBV6-5 - 14 CASSLDSGAYEQYF TGTGCCAGCAGTTTAGACAGTGGGGCCTACGAGCAGTACTTC
TRBJ1-5 - TRBV20-1 once 14 CSALESKGNQPQHF TGCAGTGCGTTAGAATCCAAGGGCAATCAGCCCCAGCATTTT
TRBJ1-1 - TRBV19 few 14 CASRERRGGTEAFF TGTGCCAGTAGGGAGAGACGAGGGGGGACTGAAGCTTTCTTT
TRBJ2-5 TRBD1 TRBV5-5 few 16 CASTPILTTGQETQYF TGTGCCAGCACCCCGATACTTACGACAGGGCAAGAGACCCAGTACTTC